The sequence of this T cell receptor (beta chain) was determined in a study of blood T cell repertoires in COVID-19. Deletions cut 5 bases from V and 3 bases from J, with 11 bases between. CDR1 is SGHTA, CDR2 FQGNSA, per germline. The CDR3 has 13 amino acids. Profiled with immunoSEQ multiplex PCR; TCRdb holds only in-frame clones, not every one. The sample yields about 200,000 clones, around 86% seen once. The sequence was collected from a woman between 45 and 60 years old with acute COVID-19. This chain uses TRBV7-2 with TRBJ2-7, with D maybe TRBD2 (5 bases). Sequencing input: PBMCs or T cells enriched from blood (not recorded which). The DNA for the CDR3 is TGTGCCAGCAGCGGCTACCGGGGCTACGAGCAGTACTTC. This codes for CASSGYRGYEQYF.